This TCR beta chain was sequenced for a study of blood T cells in healthy people across ages. V was pared by 4 bases and J by 4 bases, with 10 bases between. This CDR3 is built from 14 residues. Germline CDR1 MNHEY, CDR2 SVGAGI. A second 7 to 11 cycle PCR used barcoded and J-beta primers. Each CDR3 protein gets one entry after TCRdb re-called the 5' RACE reads with MiXCR. The table includes over a million distinct CDR3 sequences, 42% detected once. The sequenced material came from blood. The chain is built from TRBV6-5 and TRBJ2-2; tentatively, D is TRBD1 or TRBD2 (7 bases each). The TCR was taken from a woman aged 18-35 years in good health. DNA for the CDR3: TGTGCCAGCAGTTCAGGGGGGGCCACCGGGGAGCTGTTTTTT. This gives the protein CASSSGGATGELFF.